The 21 T cell receptor beta chains presented below share a single source sample, sequenced in a study of T-cell memory formation after mild COVID-19 (dated by TCRdb to about 2021). Libraries were constructed by 5' RACE. Sequencing took place on an Illumina NovaSeq 6000. TCRdb trimmed public reads at Q25 via fastp, called clones via MiXCR and kept in-frame beta chains. All rows with the same CDR3 protein become a single entry with the most common DNA and genes. Present in this sample are 530,000 or so distinct CDR3 sequences, around 16% of which were seen just once. The ten largest clones capture just over 8% of the sample. The specimen sequenced was PBMCs or a T cell subset sorted from them (not recorded which). These receptors all stem from an adult woman who had mild COVID-19 (a few samples of this study predate the infection). The sample titles of this study are shuffled in the database, so cell type and time point are left out; the donor was told from shared clones.

This clonotype was detected ten times or more. The V gene is TRBV11-2, the J gene TRBJ2-1; D may be TRBD2 (5 bases). CDR1 is SGHAT, CDR2 FQNNGV, per germline. Deletions cut 4 bases from V and 2 bases from J, with 18 bases between. The length of the CDR3 is 17 residues. DNA for the CDR3: TGTGCCAGCAGCTCCACCCCCCTCCGGGGAACCTACAATGAGCAGTTCTTC. This sequence encodes CASSSTPLRGTYNEQFF. Supplemented by reference TRBV11-2 and TRBJ2-1, the full variable domain reads EAGVAQSPRYKIIEKRQSVAFWCNPISGHATLYWYQQILGQGPKLLIQFQNNGVVDDSQLPKDRFSAERLKGVDSTLKIQPAKLEDSAVYLCASSSTPLRGTYNEQFFGPGTRLTVL.

This rearrangement joins TRBV2 to TRBJ1-1; D remains ambiguous. The CDR3 runs to 14 residues. Germline V gene sequence: CDR1 SNHLY, CDR2 FYNNEI. With 0 bases removed from V and 4 bases from J, the gap between germline ends came to 9 bases. CDR3 amino acids: CASSEATWGTEAFF. The CDR3 DNA reads TGTGCCAGCAGTGAAGCAACCTGGGGCACTGAAGCTTTCTTT.

The chain couples TRBV5-1 to TRBJ2-2; D is undetermined. The CDR3 runs to 14 residues. V lost 2 bases, J lost 2 bases, and 7 bases lay in between. The germline V gene encodes CDR1 SGHRS and CDR2 YFSETQ. DNA for the CDR3: TGCGCCAGCAGCTTCGGTAAAAACACCGGGGAGCTGTTTTTT. This encodes CASSFGKNTGELFF.

This clonotype was picked up a small number of times. The chain joins TRBV20-1 to TRBJ2-7; 9 bases align to TRBD1. V lost 2 bases and J lost 1; bases outside the gene matches: 12. The CDR3 extends over 17 amino acids. Germline loops: CDR1 DFQATT, CDR2 SNEGSKA (reference sequence). CDR3 bases: TGCAGTGCTAGATCCCCCGGGACAGGGACAACTTCCTACGAGCAGTACTTC. Its translation: CSARSPGTGTTSYEQYF.

V usage is TRBV5-1 and J usage is TRBJ2-3, with TRBD1 matching over 7 bases. Germline V lookup: CDR1 SGHRS, CDR2 YFSETQ. V was pared by 7 bases and J by 2 bases, with 10 bases of the junction left unmatched. CDR3 length: 15 amino acids. CDR3 in DNA: TGCGCCAGCGAAACCCAAGGGGGCCACACAGATACGCAGTATTTT. Its protein is CASETQGGHTDTQYF.

This sequence joins TRBV12-3 or TRBV12-4 and TRBJ2-1; D is possibly TRBD1 or TRBD2 (5 bases each). Between the trimmed V and J ends, which lost 6 bases and 8 bases, there was a span of 17 bases. CDR3 length: 14 amino acids. CDR3 sequence: CASSPPRGADEQFF. The DNA of the CDR3 is TGTGCCAGCAGCCCACCGCGAGGGGCGGATGAGCAGTTCTTC.

This clonotype was picked up a small number of times. The chain has TRBV5-1 and TRBJ1-1; a weak D match, TRBD1 (5 bases). The CDR3 length is 15 residues. The V end was cut by 3 bases, the J end by 4 bases, with 16 bases between. Per germline, CDR1 SGHRS and CDR2 YFSETQ. CDR3 sequence (DNA): TGCGCCAGCAGCTCCGGGACTTCAGAGGTCACTGAAGCTTTCTTT. Protein sequence: CASSSGTSEVTEAFF.

In this sample, this clonotype turned up a few times. The rearrangement joins TRBV5-1 to TRBJ2-1; no firm D call. The CDR3 has 13 residues. With 0 bases removed from V and 9 bases from J, the gap between germline ends came to 10 bases. Germline-derived CDR1 and CDR2 are SGHRS and YFSETQ. The CDR3: CASSLVPGREQFF. As DNA, the CDR3 is TGCGCCAGCAGCTTGGTACCGGGCCGTGAGCAGTTCTTC. Variable domain in full (rest from reference TRBV5-1 and TRBJ2-1): KAGVTQTPRYLIKTRGQQVTLSCSPISGHRSVSWYQQTPGQGLQFLFEYFSETQRNKGNFPGRFSGRQFSNSRSEMNVSTLELGDSALYLCASSLVPGREQFFGPGTRLTVL.

The V gene is TRBV25-1, the J gene TRBJ2-1; D may be TRBD2 (7 bases). Germline CDR1 reads MGHDK; CDR2 reads SYGVNS. V gave up 1 base and J gave up 5 bases, with 15 bases separating them. The CDR3 loop spans 16 amino acids. For the CDR3, the DNA is TGTGCCAGCAGTGAATCTTGGGGGGGGCTCGACAATGAGCAGTTCTTC. Amino acid sequence: CASSESWGGLDNEQFF. The complete variable domain, with remaining parts taken from reference TRBV25-1 and TRBJ2-1, reads EADIYQTPRYLVIGTGKKITLECSQTMGHDKMYWYQQDPGMELHLIHYSYGVNSTEKGDLSSESTVSRIRTEHFPLTLESARPSHTSQYLCASSESWGGLDNEQFFGPGTRLTVL.

V gene TRBV3-1 combines with J gene TRBJ2-5; 13 bases are a match to TRBD2. This CDR3 comprises 19 residues. Germline V gene lookup returns CDR1 LGHDT and CDR2 YNNKEL (reference sequence). Trimming cost V 1 base and J 2 bases; bases outside gene matches: 10. CDR3 in amino acids: CASSQAGLAGAPGQETQYF. The CDR3 bases are TGTGCCAGCAGCCAAGCCGGACTAGCGGGGGCCCCGGGACAAGAGACCCAGTACTTC.

This clonotype was observed a single time. A much more abundant neighbour one base away suggests this may be a read error. The chain employs TRBV25-1 and TRBJ2-2; no firm D call. The CDR3 runs 14 residues. The germline V gene has CDR1 MGHDK and CDR2 SYGVNS. V was cut by 5 bases and J by 3 bases, with 10 bases left in between. The CDR3 bases are TGTGCCAGCAGTCCCGGACGGGACACCGGGGAGCTGTTTTTT. It codes for CASSPGRDTGELFF. Variable domain in full (rest from reference TRBV25-1 and TRBJ2-2): EADIYQTPRYLVIGTGKKITLECSQTMGHDKMYWYQQDPGMELHLIHYSYGVNSTEKGDLSSESTVSRIRTEHFPLTLESARPSHTSQYLCASSPGRDTGELFFGEGSRLTVL.

The chain joins TRBV12-3 or TRBV12-4 to TRBJ2-1; D perhaps matches TRBD2 (5 bases). V lost 4 bases and J 9 bases, leaving 10 bases between the germline ends. This CDR3 is 12 amino acids long. CDR3 residues: CASSWFRGEQFF. The DNA of the CDR3 is TGTGCCAGCAGTTGGTTCCGGGGTGAGCAGTTCTTC.

This clonotype has just a few counts. This chain uses TRBV18 with TRBJ1-2; no definite D call. CDR1 is KGHSH, CDR2 LQKENI, per germline. V was clipped by 1 base and J by 3 bases, with 12 bases between them. The CDR3 spans 15 residues. DNA of the CDR3: TGTGCCAGCTCACCACGGCACCTCGGGGACTATGGCTACACCTTC. The encoded protein is CASSPRHLGDYGYTF.

The chain combines TRBV7-2 with TRBJ2-1, with 9 positions matching TRBD2. This CDR3 is 15 amino acids long. J lost 7 bases, V lost 3 bases, and 7 bases had no gene match. In germline, CDR1 is SGHTA, CDR2 FQGNSA. Written as DNA, the CDR3 is TGTGCCAGCAGCTTTCGGCGGGGGGGCAGGAATGAGCAGTTCTTC. Encoded protein: CASSFRRGGRNEQFF.

V is TRBV6-5 and J is TRBJ1-4, with D perhaps matching TRBD1 (5 bases). V was trimmed by 0 bases and J by 4 bases, leaving 12 bases between them. This CDR3 is 16 amino acids long. Germline CDR1 reads MNHEY; CDR2 reads SVGAGI. The CDR3 loop reads CASSYSFGGINEKLFF. The CDR3 region has the DNA TGTGCCAGCAGTTACTCATTCGGGGGGATTAATGAAAAACTGTTTTTT.

CDR3 amino acids: CSARSGGDGYTF. In nucleotides, the CDR3 is TGCAGTGCTAGGTCAGGGGGCGACGGCTACACCTTC. This sequence joins TRBV20-1 and TRBJ1-2, with TRBD1 identical over 8 bases. CDR1 is DFQATT, CDR2 SNEGSKA, per germline (reference sequence). The CDR3 has 12 residues. Trimming removed 3 bases from V and 8 bases from J; junction bases left unmatched: 5.

The chain employs TRBV4-1 and TRBJ1-2; D might be TRBD1 (5 bases). Germline lookup yields CDR1 MGHRA and CDR2 YSYEKL. V lost 4 bases, J lost 1 base, and 16 bases lay in between. CDR3 length equals 16 residues. DNA of the CDR3: TGCGCCAGCAGCCGGTACGGGACGGACGTTAACTATGGCTACACCTTC. It yields the protein CASSRYGTDVNYGYTF.

The V and J genes are TRBV3-1 and TRBJ1-1; the D is unclear. This CDR3 has 12 residues. V dropped 1 base and J dropped 7 bases, with 7 bases sitting between them. Germline CDR1 is LGHDT and CDR2 is YNNKEL (reference sequence). In nucleotides, the CDR3 is TGTGCCAGCAGCCAAGCACAGAATGAAGCTTTCTTT. Residues: CASSQAQNEAFF.

V and J are TRBV7-9 and TRBJ1-1; weak D call: TRBD1 (6 bases). The V gene's germline CDR1 is SEHNR and CDR2 FQNEAQ (reference sequence). V was clipped by 7 bases and J by 1 base, with 7 bases between them. The CDR3 is made up of 12 amino acids. The DNA for the CDR3 is TGTGCCAGCAACAGGGAGAACACTGAAGCTTTCTTT. Its translation is CASNRENTEAFF. The variable domain in full, completed from reference TRBV7-9 and TRBJ1-1, reads DTGVSQNPRHKITKRGQNVTFRCDPISEHNRLYWYRQTLGQGPEFLTYFQNEAQLEKSRLLSDRFSAERPKGSFSTLEIQRTEQGDSAMYLCASNRENTEAFFGQGTRLTVV.

The V gene is TRBV6-5, the J gene TRBJ2-7; the D gene could be TRBD1 or TRBD2 (5 bases each). Trimming took 6 bases from V and 3 from J, leaving 18 bases between them. This CDR3 is built from 15 residues. The germline V gene encodes CDR1 MNHEY and CDR2 SVGAGI. CDR3 bases: TGTGCCAGCAGACCCGTCGTCGGGGCAGTCTACGAGCAGTACTTC. Its protein is CASRPVVGAVYEQYF.

There are a few counts of this clonotype. The rearrangement uses TRBV6-2 or TRBV6-3 and TRBJ2-7, with 7 positions matching TRBD1. CDR1 and CDR2 (germline): MNHEY, SVGEGT. The CDR3 runs to 15 residues. With V trimmed by 6 bases and J by 0 bases, 8 bases remained unmatched. The CDR3 DNA follows: TGTGCCAGCAGCCCTTCCAGGGGGAGCTCCTACGAGCAGTACTTC. Translation gives CASSPSRGSSYEQYF.